This TCR beta chain was identified in a study of T cell responses to AZD1222 COVID-19 vaccine. This CDR3 region has 13 residues. Germline lookup yields CDR1 SNHLY and CDR2 FYNNEI. V dropped 4 bases and J dropped 10 bases, with 11 bases sitting between them. Study-wide results and limits: There were mostly white British donors and more females than males, and clonal diversity was possibly underestimated. Only a handful of AZD1222 recipients tested seropositive at baseline.

Clones were sequenced by immunoSEQ multiplex PCR, and TCRdb holds only the in-frame ones, with some missing. The profile shows about 81,000 clones, 90% to 95% of them singletons. In the case of this clone: No antigen is known for it.

The TCR was taken from an adult who received the AZD1222 COVID-19 vaccine. The specimen was peripheral blood, collected 28 days after the second AZD1222 dose. V is TRBV2 and J is TRBJ1-6; tentatively, D is TRBD1 (6 bases). CDR3 residues: CASSGQATSPLHF. The CDR3 DNA follows: TGTGCCAGCAGTGGACAGGCGACATCACCCCTCCACTTT.